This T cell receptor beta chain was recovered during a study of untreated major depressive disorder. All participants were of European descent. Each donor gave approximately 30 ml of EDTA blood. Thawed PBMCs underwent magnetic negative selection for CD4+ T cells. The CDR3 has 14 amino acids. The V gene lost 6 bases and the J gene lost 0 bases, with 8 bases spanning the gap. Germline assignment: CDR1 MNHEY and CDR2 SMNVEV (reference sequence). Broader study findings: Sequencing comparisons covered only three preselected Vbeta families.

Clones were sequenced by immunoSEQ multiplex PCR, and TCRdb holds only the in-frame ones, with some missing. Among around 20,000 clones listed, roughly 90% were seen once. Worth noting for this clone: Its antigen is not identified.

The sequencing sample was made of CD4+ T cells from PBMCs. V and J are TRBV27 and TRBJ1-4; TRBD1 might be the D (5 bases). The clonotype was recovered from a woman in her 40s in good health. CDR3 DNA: TGTGCCAGCAGACAGACAGCAACTAATGAAAAACTGTTTTTT. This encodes CASRQTATNEKLFF.